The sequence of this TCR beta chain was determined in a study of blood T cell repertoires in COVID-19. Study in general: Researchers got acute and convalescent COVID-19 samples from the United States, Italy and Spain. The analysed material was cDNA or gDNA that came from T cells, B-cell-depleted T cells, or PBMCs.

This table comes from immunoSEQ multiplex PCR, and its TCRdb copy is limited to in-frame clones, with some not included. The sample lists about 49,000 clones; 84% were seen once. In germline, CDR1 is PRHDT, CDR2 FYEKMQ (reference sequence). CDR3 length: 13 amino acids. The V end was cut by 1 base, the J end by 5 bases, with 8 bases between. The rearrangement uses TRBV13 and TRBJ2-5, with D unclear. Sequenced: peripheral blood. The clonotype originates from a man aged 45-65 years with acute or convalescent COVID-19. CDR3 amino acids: CASSLAVLETQYF. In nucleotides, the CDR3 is TGTGCCAGCAGCTTAGCTGTTTTGGAGACCCAGTACTTC.